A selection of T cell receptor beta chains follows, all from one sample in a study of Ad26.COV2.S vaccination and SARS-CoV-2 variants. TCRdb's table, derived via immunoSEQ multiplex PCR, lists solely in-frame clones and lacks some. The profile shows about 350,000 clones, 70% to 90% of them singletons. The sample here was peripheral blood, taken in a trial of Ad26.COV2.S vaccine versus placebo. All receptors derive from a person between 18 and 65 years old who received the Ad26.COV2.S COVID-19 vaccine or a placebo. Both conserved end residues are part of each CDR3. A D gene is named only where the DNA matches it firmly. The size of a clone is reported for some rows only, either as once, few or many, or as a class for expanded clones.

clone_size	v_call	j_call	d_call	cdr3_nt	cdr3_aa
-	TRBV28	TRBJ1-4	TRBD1	TGTGCCAGCAGGTGGACAGGGGGCGCTCCTAATGAAAAACTGTTTTTT	CASRWTGGAPNEKLFF
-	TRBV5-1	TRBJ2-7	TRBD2	TGCGCCAGCAGCTTGTCTGGGACTAGCTACGAGCAGTACTTC	CASSLSGTSYEQYF
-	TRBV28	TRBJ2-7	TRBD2	TGTGCCAGCAGTTTATTGGGGGGGGCCTACGAGCAGTACTTC	CASSLLGGAYEQYF
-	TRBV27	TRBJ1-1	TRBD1	TGTGCCAGCAGTATTCTAGGACAGGGGAGTGAAGCTTTCTTT	CASSILGQGSEAFF
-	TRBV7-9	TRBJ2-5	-	TGTGCCAGCAGCCGTTCGGATAGGGGGGGCGTAGAGACCCAGTACTTC	CASSRSDRGGVETQYF
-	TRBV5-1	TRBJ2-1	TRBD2	TGCGCCAGCAGCTGGCCTAGCGGGAGTAGGAATGAGCAGTTCTTC	CASSWPSGSRNEQFF
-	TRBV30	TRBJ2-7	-	TGTGCCTGGAGTTGGGGGGGGCTCGAGCAGTACTTC	CAWSWGGLEQYF
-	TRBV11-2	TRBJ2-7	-	TGTGCCAGCAGACAAACAACTAGCAACGAGCAGTACTTC	CASRQTTSNEQYF
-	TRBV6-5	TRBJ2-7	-	TGTGCCAGCAGTTACCACGTCAGGGGCTACGAGCAGTACTTC	CASSYHVRGYEQYF
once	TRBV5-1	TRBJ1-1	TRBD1	TGCGCCAGTTCCTCAGGGGGCCGGAACACTGAAGCTTTCTTT	CASSSGGRNTEAFF
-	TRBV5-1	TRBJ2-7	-	TGCGCCAGCAGCTTGTTACTGGGGCCGATCTCCTACGAGCAGTACTTC	CASSLLLGPISYEQYF
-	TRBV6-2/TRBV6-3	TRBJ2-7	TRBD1	TGTGCCAGCAGTTTCCGGGACAGGGGAGGTAACTACGAGCAGTACTTC	CASSFRDRGGNYEQYF
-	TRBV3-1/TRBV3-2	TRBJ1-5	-	TGTGCCAGCAGCCACCCCGGTCAGCCCCAGCATTTT	CASSHPGQPQHF
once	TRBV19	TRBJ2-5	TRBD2	TGTGCCAGCCGACTAGCGGGAGTAGAGACCCAGTACTTC	CASRLAGVETQYF
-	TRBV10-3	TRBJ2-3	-	TGTGCCATCAGTGGTCGATCCACAGATACGCAGTATTTT	CAISGRSTDTQYF
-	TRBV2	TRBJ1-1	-	TGTGCCAGCAAAGATGGGCGGGGGAACACTGAAGCTTTCTTT	CASKDGRGNTEAFF
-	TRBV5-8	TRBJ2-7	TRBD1	TGTGCCAGCAGCTTGGACAGGGGGAGTTACGAGCAGTACTTC	CASSLDRGSYEQYF
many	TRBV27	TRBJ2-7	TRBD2	TGTGCCAGCAGAAACCCTCTTAGCGGGAGCTCCTACGAGCAGTACTTC	CASRNPLSGSSYEQYF
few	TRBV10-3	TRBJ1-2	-	TGTGCCACCGAGGGGGTTAGGGGCTATGGCTACACCTTC	CATEGVRGYGYTF
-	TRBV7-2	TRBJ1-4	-	TGTGCCAGCAGCTTAGTCCGTTACAATGAAAAACTGTTTTTT	CASSLVRYNEKLFF
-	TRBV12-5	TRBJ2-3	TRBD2	TGTGCTAGTGGTTTGGGTGGGGGGGGCACAGATACGCAGTATTTT	CASGLGGGGTDTQYF
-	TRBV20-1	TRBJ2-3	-	TGCAGTGCTAGTCCCCCCTCTTCCGGAGATACGCAGTATTTT	CSASPPSSGDTQYF
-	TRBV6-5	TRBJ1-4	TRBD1	TGTGCCAGCAGACAGGGGGGAATCGAAAAACTGTTTTTT	CASRQGGIEKLFF
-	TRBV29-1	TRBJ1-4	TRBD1	TGCAGCGCGAAGGGGGCCTCTGAAAAACTGTTTTTT	CSAKGASEKLFF
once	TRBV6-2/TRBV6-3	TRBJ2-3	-	TGTGCCAGCAGTTACGCCTGGGCAGATACGCAGTATTTT	CASSYAWADTQYF
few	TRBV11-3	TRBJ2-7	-	TGTGCCAGCAGCCCCCTATCCGAGCAGTACTTC	CASSPLSEQYF
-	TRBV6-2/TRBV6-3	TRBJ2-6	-	TGTGCCAGCAGCTTCCCTTTGGGCTCTGGGGCCAACGTCCTGACTTTC	CASSFPLGSGANVLTF
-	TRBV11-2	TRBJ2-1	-	TGTGCCAGCAGCCGCCAAGGTGTTGGCGGGGCCGAGTGTGAGCAGTTCTTC	CASSRQGVGGAECEQFF